A selection of T cell receptor beta chains follows, all from one sample in a study of T cell responses to AZD1222 COVID-19 vaccine. This table comes from immunoSEQ multiplex PCR, and its TCRdb copy is limited to in-frame clones, with some not included. This table holds 160,000 or so clones, about 90% found once. The source material was peripheral blood, sampled on day 0 of AZD1222 vaccination. These receptors came from an adult in good health. CDR3s leave out the opening cysteine and the closing phenylalanine or tryptophan. Fields, in order: V gene, CDR3 protein.

TRBV25-1 ASSFSGGASEQY
TRBV27 ASSLSGAWQPQH
TRBV5-1 ASSSGLAGVNEQF
TRBV27 ASSLSHYTEAF
TRBV7-7 ASSSSPPERGTSTDTQY
TRBV19 ASSIGTGLYEQY
TRBV28 ASRNDIREAF
TRBV5-8 ASSSFTYEQY
TRBV7-3 ASSLTLGAEQY
TRBV7-3 ASSPQTGGSEGYT
TRBV7-2 ASSSRGLENEKLF
TRBV28 ASSSTPRGQNYGYT
TRBV4-3 ASSRQAAGGANVLT
TRBV10-1 ASSEFRDEKLF
TRBV19 ASSIGPTGLYGYT
TRBV11-2 ASSSRKLGETQY